This T cell receptor (beta chain) was recorded in a study of blood T cell repertoires in COVID-19. Across the study: From the United States, Italy and Spain came samples of acute and convalescent COVID-19.

This clone was observed once. Participants had their cohort set by participant-reported clinical history. Clones were sequenced by immunoSEQ multiplex PCR, and TCRdb holds only the in-frame ones, with some missing. The sample shows fewer than 350,000 clones, around 86% of them seen only once. Sequencing was done on a sample of PBMCs or T cells enriched from blood (not recorded which). The sequence was collected from a man in his sixties who had recovered from COVID-19.

As DNA, the CDR3 is TGTGCCAGCAGCCCCAACACCGACGGGGGCTCCTACAATGAGCAGTTCTTC. Amino acid sequence: CASSPNTDGGSYNEQFF. J is TRBJ2-1 and V is TRBV9, with a weak D call TRBD2 (6 bases). The CDR3 covers 17 residues. Trimming took off 4 bases at V and 0 bases at J, with 17 bases between the two ends. From germline, CDR1 is SGDLS and CDR2 YYNGEE.